The present T cell receptor (beta chain) was sequenced within a study of human T cells and chemical hapten exposure. On the study more broadly: Per-sample TCR yields varied mainly from small pooled library volume differences.

CDR3 length: 14 residues. V dropped 3 bases and J dropped 0 bases, with 8 bases sitting between them. The time point denotes: patch test 3, about 24 weeks after DPC sensitization. Treatment of the sample: therapeutic diphenylcyclopropenone sensitization with weekly scalp DPC. Unique molecular identifiers were attached to individual cDNA molecules within the library. TCRdb re-analysed the RACE reads in MiXCR, keeping a single row per CDR3 protein. The table includes 60,000 to 65,000 distinct CDR3 sequences, approximately 10% detected once. Note on this clonotype: The target antigen is unknown.

Overall study findings and caveats: Expanded TCRs showed more large CDR3 clusters than pre-sensitization or healthy control sets.

Sequenced material: whole blood, taken in connection with sensitization to the hapten diphenylcyclopropenone (DPC). This chain links TRBV12-3 or TRBV12-4 with TRBJ1-1; D ambiguous. This TCR was sampled from a woman in her twenties or thirties with alopecia areata. Some clones in this sample may be carry-over from other donors' samples. The CDR3 here is CASSFARVNTEAFF. The DNA for the CDR3 is TGTGCCAGCAGTTTTGCCAGAGTGAACACTGAAGCTTTCTTT.